This is a list of T cell receptor beta chains from one sample in a study of cytomegalovirus exposure and HLA in healthy donors. Method: immunoSEQ multiplex PCR; TCRdb's copy keeps in-frame clones and lacks some. This sample has 65,000 to 80,000 clones, with roughly 95% found just once. The specimen sequenced was PBMCs. Every receptor here comes from a woman aged 18-29 years in good health and CMV-seropositive. The CDR3 runs from the conserved cysteine through the conserved F or W. Each record gives: J gene, clone size, V gene, D gene, CDR3 protein, CDR3 DNA. D genes are given only for firm matches. Rows give clone size only sometimes, using once, few, many, or a class for an expanded clone.

>TRBJ2-1|.|TRBV27|.
CASSLSFVSVGNEQFF
TGTGCCAGCAGTTTATCCTTTGTGAGCGTGGGCAATGAGCAGTTCTTC
>TRBJ1-2|.|TRBV7-9|.
CASSLSIQEGYTF
TGTGCCAGCAGCTTATCTATTCAGGAAGGCTACACCTTC
>TRBJ2-5|.|TRBV6-1|TRBD1
CASSEAAGTGDLRETQYF
TGTGCCAGCAGTGAAGCCGCCGGGACAGGGGACCTTCGGGAGACCCAGTACTTC
>TRBJ1-3|.|TRBV6-6|.
CASSYSGAGNTIYF
TGTGCCAGCAGTTACTCAGGGGCTGGAAACACCATATATTTT
>TRBJ1-2|.|TRBV15|TRBD1
CATSMGKRQGENYGYTF
TGTGCCACCAGCATGGGAAAACGACAGGGGGAGAACTATGGCTACACCTTC
>TRBJ2-7|.|TRBV21-1|.
CASSTPQGASSYEQYF
TGTGCCAGCAGCACACCACAGGGGGCTAGCTCCTACGAGCAGTACTTC
>TRBJ2-2|.|TRBV7-3|.
CASSVSSQSANTGELFF
TGTGCCAGCAGCGTATCCTCCCAATCGGCGAACACCGGGGAGCTGTTTTTT
>TRBJ2-5|.|TRBV7-2|TRBD2
CASSLGAGGLRETQYF
TGTGCCAGCAGCTTAGGGGCGGGGGGGCTTAGAGAGACCCAGTACTTC
>TRBJ2-3|.|TRBV6-1|TRBD2
CASSELAGGPGTDTQYF
TGTGCCAGCAGTGAACTAGCGGGGGGGCCGGGCACAGATACGCAGTATTTT
>TRBJ2-1|.|TRBV28|.
CASSLVDEQFF
TGTGCCAGCAGCTTGGTAGATGAGCAGTTCTTC
>TRBJ2-6|.|TRBV7-9|.
CASSLPLAAGANVLTF
TGTGCCAGCAGCCTACCGCTAGCAGCTGGGGCCAACGTCCTGACTTTC
>TRBJ1-1|.|TRBV7-9|.
CASSLAQGGDTEAFF
TGTGCCAGCAGCTTAGCGCAGGGCGGGGACACTGAAGCTTTCTTT
>TRBJ1-6|few|TRBV5-1|.
CASSLGIGGVDSPLHF
TGCGCCAGCAGCCTGGGGATAGGGGGGGTCGATTCACCCCTCCACTTT
>TRBJ1-6|.|TRBV11-3|TRBD1
CASSRGQDNSPLHF
TGTGCCAGCAGCCGGGGACAGGATAATTCACCCCTCCACTTT
>TRBJ2-7|.|TRBV28|.
CASSGRLTYEQYF
TGTGCCAGCAGTGGGAGACTCACCTACGAGCAGTACTTC
>TRBJ2-4|.|TRBV5-1|TRBD2
CASSQTSGAQKNIQYF
TGCGCCAGCAGCCAGACTAGCGGGGCCCAAAAGAACATTCAGTACTTC
>TRBJ2-3|.|TRBV15|TRBD1
CATSRGRGLGTDTQYF
TGTGCCACCAGCAGAGGAAGGGGGCTCGGCACAGATACGCAGTATTTT
>TRBJ2-2|.|TRBV7-3|.
CASSLFERRNTGELFF
TGTGCCAGCAGCTTATTCGAGCGGAGAAACACCGGGGAGCTGTTTTTT
>TRBJ2-5|.|TRBV5-1|.
CASRREQETQYF
TGCGCCAGCAGGCGGGAACAAGAGACCCAGTACTTC
>TRBJ2-1|.|TRBV19|.
CASSPQGLGSYNEQFF
TGTGCCAGTAGTCCCCAGGGACTGGGGTCCTACAATGAGCAGTTCTTC
>TRBJ1-6|.|TRBV6-6|.
CASSYSKSQGGSPLHF
TGTGCCAGCAGTTACTCGAAGAGCCAGGGCGGTTCACCCCTCCACTTT
>TRBJ2-7|.|TRBV18|TRBD1
CASSSRQGTEQYF
TGTGCCAGCTCCTCTCGACAGGGGACCGAGCAGTACTTC
>TRBJ2-7|.|TRBV21-1|.
CASSKVRAAGPGEGLYEQYF
TGTGCCAGCAGCAAAGTAAGGGCGGCAGGTCCAGGAGAGGGCCTCTACGAGCAGTACTTC
>TRBJ2-7|.|TRBV7-2|.
CASSLVQREQYF
TGTGCCAGCAGCTTAGTACAACGCGAGCAGTACTTC
>TRBJ1-5|.|TRBV27|TRBD1
CASSLAGQVNQPQHF
TGTGCCAGCAGTTTAGCGGGACAGGTAAATCAGCCCCAGCATTTT
>TRBJ2-5|.|TRBV7-6|.
CASSPRVLETQYF
TGTGCCAGCAGCCCCCGGGTCCTCGAGACCCAGTACTTC
>TRBJ2-1|.|TRBV5-8|TRBD1
CASSHRDRGFREQFF
TGTGCCAGCAGCCACCGGGACAGGGGGTTTCGCGAGCAGTTCTTC
>TRBJ2-2|.|TRBV4-1|.
CASSQEWQGYTGELFF
TGCGCCAGCAGCCAAGAGTGGCAGGGATACACCGGGGAGCTGTTTTTT
>TRBJ1-2|.|TRBV30|.
CAWSGSNYGYTF
TGTGCCTGGAGTGGCAGTAACTATGGCTACACCTTC
>TRBJ2-2|.|TRBV4-2|TRBD1
CASSQEGVGQANTGELFF
TGTGCCAGCAGCCAAGAGGGGGTTGGACAGGCGAACACCGGGGAGCTGTTTTTT
>TRBJ2-7|.|TRBV11-3|TRBD2
CASATGTSGFSYEQYF
TGTGCCAGCGCGACAGGGACTAGCGGATTCTCCTACGAGCAGTACTTC
>TRBJ2-3|.|TRBV19|.
CASSMAWSLADTQYF
TGTGCCAGTAGTATGGCCTGGTCCCTCGCAGATACGCAGTATTTT
>TRBJ1-1|.|TRBV2|.
CASRVDTNTEAFF
TGTGCCAGCAGAGTAGACACGAACACTGAAGCTTTCTTT
>TRBJ1-2|.|TRBV19|.
CASSVDRYYGYTF
TGTGCCAGTAGTGTGGACAGATACTATGGCTACACCTTC
>TRBJ1-2|.|TRBV27|.
CASSLEGSGYYGYTF
TGTGCCAGCAGTTTAGAAGGTTCCGGGTACTATGGCTACACCTTC
>TRBJ2-7|few|TRBV11-1|.
CASSRRQRSSYEQYF
TGTGCCAGCAGCAGACGACAGAGGAGCTCCTACGAGCAGTACTTC
>TRBJ1-2|.|TRBV5-1|TRBD1
CASSLGQGRTYGYTF
TGCGCCAGCAGTCTTGGACAGGGTAGGACCTATGGCTACACCTTC
>TRBJ2-1|once|TRBV11-2|TRBD1
CASSPGQGYHNEQFF
TGTGCCAGCAGCCCGGGACAGGGATATCACAATGAGCAGTTCTTC
>TRBJ2-7|.|TRBV9|.
CASSVGVVSYEQYF
TGTGCCAGCAGCGTAGGCGTAGTTAGCTACGAGCAGTACTTC
>TRBJ1-1|.|TRBV28|TRBD1
CASRSGQGWTEAFF
TGTGCCAGCAGATCAGGACAGGGTTGGACTGAAGCTTTCTTT
>TRBJ1-2|.|TRBV28|TRBD1
CASTPPGTARLQNYGYTF
TGTGCCAGCACCCCACCCGGGACAGCCCGACTTCAAAACTATGGCTACACCTTC
>TRBJ1-1|.|TRBV27|.
CASSLSRGGGYTEAFF
TGTGCCAGCAGTTTATCCCGGGGAGGGGGGTACACTGAAGCTTTCTTT
>TRBJ1-2|.|TRBV28|.
CASSPPGLYGYTF
TGTGCCAGCAGCCCCCCAGGGCTCTATGGCTACACCTTC
>TRBJ2-3|.|TRBV7-7|.
CASSLGRTDTQYF
TGTGCCAGCAGCCTAGGGCGCACAGATACGCAGTATTTT
>TRBJ2-1|.|TRBV11-2|.
CASSLDRGLRNEQFF
TGTGCCAGCAGCTTAGACCGGGGTTTACGGAATGAGCAGTTCTTC
>TRBJ2-2|.|TRBV5-5|TRBD1
CASSDRGEATGELFF
TGTGCCAGCAGCGACAGGGGAGAGGCGACCGGGGAGCTGTTTTTT
>TRBJ2-5|.|TRBV6-1|TRBD2
CASSTRGVPETQYF
TGTGCCAGCAGCACCCGGGGGGTTCCAGAGACCCAGTACTTC
>TRBJ1-1|.|TRBV6-6|TRBD1
CASAKGAGNTEAFF
TGTGCCAGCGCCAAGGGGGCGGGGAACACTGAAGCTTTCTTT
>TRBJ1-2|.|TRBV19|TRBD1
CASSIGLFDRGSNYGYTF
TGTGCCAGTAGTATAGGGCTCTTTGACAGGGGGTCCAACTATGGCTACACCTTC
>TRBJ2-7|.|TRBV4-2|TRBD2
CASSQEGGRGPEQYF
TGTGCCAGCAGCCAAGAGGGCGGGAGAGGTCCCGAGCAGTACTTC
>TRBJ2-1|.|TRBV28|.
CASSVTTAGDEQFF
TGTGCCAGCAGTGTGACTACTGCCGGGGATGAGCAGTTCTTC
>TRBJ2-7|.|TRBV20-1|.
CSAHRVHEQYF
TGCAGTGCCCACAGGGTCCACGAGCAGTACTTC
>TRBJ2-5|.|TRBV5-1|TRBD2
CASSSPGGQETQYF
TGCGCCAGCAGCTCCCCGGGGGGCCAAGAGACCCAGTACTTC
>TRBJ1-1|.|TRBV29-1|.
CSAIAPGLTGATEAFF
TGCAGCGCAATCGCGCCAGGGCTCACTGGGGCCACTGAAGCTTTCTTT
>TRBJ2-7|.|TRBV2|.
CASTAAGSSYEQYF
TGTGCCAGCACCGCGGCCGGGAGCTCCTACGAGCAGTACTTC
>TRBJ1-2|.|TRBV5-4|TRBD1
CASSSTTTGGHGYTF
TGTGCCAGCAGCTCCACAACAACAGGGGGCCATGGCTACACCTTC
>TRBJ2-5|.|TRBV28|.
CASRSHSEEMGETQYF
TGTGCCAGCAGATCCCATAGCGAGGAGATGGGAGAGACCCAGTACTTC
>TRBJ2-3|once|TRBV5-1|.
CASSFSSVTSTDTQYF
TGCGCCAGCAGCTTCTCTTCCGTTACTAGCACAGATACGCAGTATTTT
>TRBJ1-1|.|TRBV7-3|.
CASSFQGSNTEAFF
TGTGCCAGCAGCTTTCAGGGGTCGAACACTGAAGCTTTCTTT